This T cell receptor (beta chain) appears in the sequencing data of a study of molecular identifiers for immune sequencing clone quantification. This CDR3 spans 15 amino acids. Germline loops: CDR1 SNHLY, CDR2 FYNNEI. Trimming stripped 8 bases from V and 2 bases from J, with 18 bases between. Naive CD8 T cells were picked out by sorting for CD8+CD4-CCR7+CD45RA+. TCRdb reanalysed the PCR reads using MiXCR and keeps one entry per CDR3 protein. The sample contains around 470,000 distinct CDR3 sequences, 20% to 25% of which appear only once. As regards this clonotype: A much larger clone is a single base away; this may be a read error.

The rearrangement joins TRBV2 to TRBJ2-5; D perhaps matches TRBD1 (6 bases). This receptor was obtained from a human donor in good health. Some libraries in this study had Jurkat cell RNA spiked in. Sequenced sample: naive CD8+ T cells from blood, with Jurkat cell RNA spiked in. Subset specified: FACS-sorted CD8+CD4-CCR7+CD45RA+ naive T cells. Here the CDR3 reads CASYEWAGDQETQYF. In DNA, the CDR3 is TGTGCCAGCTATGAGTGGGCAGGGGATCAAGAGACCCAGTACTTC. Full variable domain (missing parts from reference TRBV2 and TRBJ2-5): EPEVTQTPSHQVTQMGQEVILRCVPISNHLYFYWYRQILGQKVEFLVSFYNNEISEKSEIFDDQFSVERPDGSNFTLKIRSTKLEDSAMYFCASYEWAGDQETQYFGPGTRLLVL.